These 25 T cell receptor beta chains were all obtained from the same sample, sequenced in a study of T cells in Graves' hyperthyroidism and ophthalmopathy. RNA transcripts provided the source from which TCR beta CDR3 regions were amplified. The HTBI set primed first-round TCR CDR3 RT-PCR. TCRdb re-called the multiplex PCR reads with MiXCR, one entry per CDR3 protein. The repertoire holds a few hundred thousand distinct CDR3 sequences, with about 13% as singletons. Sequencing was performed on blood. The receptors were sampled from a woman under 30 with Graves' hyperthyroidism.

This clonotype has ten or more counts. The chain joins TRBV12-3 or TRBV12-4 to TRBJ1-1; no firm D call. Trimming left V 7 bases short and J 0 bases short, with 12 bases between. The CDR3 is 14 residues long. The CDR3 coding sequence is TGTGCCAGCACCCCTCGGGCCTTGAACACTGAAGCTTTCTTT. It translates to CASTPRALNTEAFF.

This clonotype appeared a single time. J is TRBJ2-1 and V is TRBV5-6; 9 bases fit TRBD2. The CDR3 sequence is 15 residues long. Germline V gives CDR1 SGHDT, CDR2 YYEEEE. Trimming cost V 0 bases and J 9 bases; bases outside gene matches: 7. CDR3 sequence reads: CASSLAGGGAGEQFF. In DNA form, the CDR3 reads TGTGCCAGCAGCTTGGCTGGCGGGGGGGCTGGTGAGCAGTTCTTC.

As regards this clonotype: Germline and junction disagree at one end, which may indicate a read error. This sequence joins TRBV6-1 and TRBJ2-7, with 8 bases that match TRBD1. CDR1 and CDR2 (germline): MNHNS, SASEGT. This CDR3 has 16 amino acids. The chain's CDR3 is CASSRTGTGTFYERYF. The CDR3 DNA sequence: TGTGCCAGCAGCCGGACCGGGACAGGCACCTTCTACGAGCGGTACTTC.

This clonotype was observed at least ten times. This sequence joins TRBV3-1 and TRBJ2-3; no reliable D call. V shed 4 bases and J shed 4 bases, with 9 bases lying between them. Germline CDR1 LGHDT, CDR2 YNNKEL (reference sequence). The CDR3 is made up of 13 amino acids. CDR3 DNA sequence: TGTGCCAGCAGCCCCTGGCTTGCAGATACGCAGTATTTT. Protein sequence: CASSPWLADTQYF.

This clonotype was observed at least ten times. This chain joins TRBV7-8 and TRBJ2-5; 9 nucleotides line up with TRBD2. The CDR3 spans 18 residues. Germline V gene lookup returns CDR1 SGHVS and CDR2 FQNEAQ. The J segment lost 4 bases and the V segment lost 5 bases, leaving 17 bases of the junction unmatched. In DNA, the CDR3 is TGTGCCAGCAGCCCCGGTAATAGCGGGAGTGCTTCAGGAGAGACCCAGTACTTC. Protein: CASSPGNSGSASGETQYF.

Ten or more counts support this clonotype. J is TRBJ2-5 and V is TRBV7-9; D is perhaps TRBD1 (6 bases). CDR3 length: 16 amino acids. V was shortened by 3 bases and J by 2 bases, with 16 bases between the two germline ends. Germline assignment: CDR1 SEHNR and CDR2 FQNEAQ (reference sequence). CDR3 nucleotides: TGTGCCAGCAGCTTGACGCCTCGGCAGGGGCAAGAGACCCAGTACTTC. Translating it yields CASSLTPRQGQETQYF.

The chain joins TRBV5-1 to TRBJ2-6; D remains ambiguous. Germline V gene sequence: CDR1 SGHRS, CDR2 YFSETQ. The CDR3 is made up of 15 amino acids. Trimming removed 0 bases at V and 5 bases at J, with 9 bases between. Written as DNA, the CDR3 is TGCGCCAGCAGCTTGGAGGGCGGAAGGGCCAACGTCCTGACTTTC. Translating gives CASSLEGGRANVLTF. Based on the CDR3 plus reference TRBV5-1 and TRBJ2-6, the full variable domain is KAGVTQTPRYLIKTRGQQVTLSCSPISGHRSVSWYQQTPGQGLQFLFEYFSETQRNKGNFPGRFSGRQFSNSRSEMNVSTLELGDSALYLCASSLEGGRANVLTFGAGSRLTVL.

A word on this clonotype: The conserved phenylalanine or tryptophan is not found at the CDR3 terminus, so this likely reflects a read error. The rearrangement uses TRBV19 and TRBJ1-5; TRBD1 agrees at 7 bases. The trim removed 0 bases at V and 6 bases at J, leaving 5 bases unmatched. Germline-derived CDR1 and CDR2 are LNHDA and SQIVND (reference sequence). The CDR3 consists of 15 residues. CDR3 sequence reads: CASSIETGKSQPQHL. As DNA, the CDR3 is TGTGCCAGTAGTATAGAGACAGGGAAATCTCAGCCCCAGCATCTT.

This clonotype was seen many times. The rearrangement links TRBV28 to TRBJ1-2, with D perhaps TRBD1 (5 bases). The CDR3 loop spans 17 amino acids. The germline V gene encodes CDR1 MDHEN and CDR2 SYDVKM. V was shortened by 2 bases and J by 6 bases, with 22 bases between the two germline ends. The CDR3 loop is CASSLGLFWGSPDGYTF. For the CDR3, the DNA is TGTGCCAGCAGTTTAGGGCTCTTCTGGGGGAGTCCGGATGGCTACACCTTC.

This clonotype was seen a handful of times. The chain joins TRBV5-1 to TRBJ2-2, with 8 bases aligning to TRBD1. Germline V CDR1 and CDR2: SGHRS, YFSETQ. V shed 4 bases and J 0 bases; nucleotides not matched to a gene: 5. The CDR3 length is 16 residues. CDR3 loop: CASSPNRGSNTGELFF. CDR3 in DNA: TGCGCCAGCAGCCCAAACAGGGGGTCGAACACCGGGGAGCTGTTTTTT.

This clonotype occurred many times. The chain recombines TRBV24-1 with TRBJ1-1, with a tentative D call TRBD1 (6 bases). Between the trimmed V and J ends, which lost 4 bases and 5 bases, there was a span of 16 bases. Per the germline V gene, CDR1 is KGHDR and CDR2 is SFDVKD. The CDR3 loop spans 15 amino acids. Here the CDR3 DNA reads TGTGCCACCAGTGACCCATCCCAGGGGAGGACTGAAGCTTTCTTT. It translates to CATSDPSQGRTEAFF.

This clonotype was picked up many times. This chain links TRBV28 with TRBJ1-5; weak D call: TRBD1 (6 bases). The ends were cut back, 6 bases at V and 11 bases at J, with 14 bases in the middle. This CDR3 is 12 amino acids long. Germline V CDR1 and CDR2: MDHEN, SYDVKM. CDR3 residues: CASSPDQGSQHF. The CDR3 nucleotides are TGTGCCAGCAGCCCTGACCAGGGGTCCCAGCATTTT.

This clonotype showed up just a few times. The chain couples TRBV7-2 to TRBJ1-4; D is unclear. The CDR3 has 14 amino acids. V was shortened by 2 bases and J by 6 bases, with 10 bases between the two germline ends. Looked up from germline, CDR1 is SGHTA and CDR2 is FQGNSA. The CDR3 nucleotides are TGTGCCAGCAGCTTATTTCAGCGGTATGAAAAACTGTTTTTT. This gives the protein CASSLFQRYEKLFF.

This clonotype was detected many times. The chain uses TRBV7-8 and TRBJ2-6; 10 bases map to TRBD1. This CDR3 region has 19 residues. Trimming removed 5 bases from V and 6 bases from J; junction bases left unmatched: 16. The germline gives CDR1 SGHVS, CDR2 FQNEAQ. CDR3 nucleotides: TGTGCCAGCAGCCTTCTTCGGACAGGGGGGACTCTCGAGGCCAACGTCCTGACTTTC. It is translated as CASSLLRTGGTLEANVLTF. The whole variable domain, remainder taken from reference TRBV7-8 and TRBJ2-6, is GAGVSQSPRYKVAKRGQDVALRCDPISGHVSLFWYQQALGQGPEFLTYFQNEAQLDKSGLPSDRFFAERPEGSVSTLKIQRTQQEDSAVYLCASSLLRTGGTLEANVLTFGAGSRLTVL.

This clonotype is medium-sized in the sample. CDR3 protein: CASSEDSNTDTQYF. CDR3 DNA: TGTGCCAGCAGTGAAGACAGCAACACAGATACGCAGTATTTT. This chain uses TRBV2 with TRBJ2-3; D not certain. This CDR3 region has 14 residues. The germline V gene encodes CDR1 SNHLY and CDR2 FYNNEI. Trimming took 1 base from V and 2 from J, leaving 7 bases between them.

This clonotype was observed many times. The chain has TRBV6-6 and TRBJ2-4; TRBD1 aligns across 10 bases. In germline, CDR1 is MNHNY, CDR2 SVGAGI (reference sequence). The trim removed 0 bases at V and 6 bases at J, leaving 2 bases unmatched. This CDR3 is built from 15 residues. The CDR3 loop reads CASSYSGQGGNIQYF. Here the CDR3 DNA reads TGTGCCAGCAGTTACTCCGGACAGGGGGGAAACATTCAGTACTTC.

This chain joins TRBV19 and TRBJ2-7; TRBD1 aligns across 10 bases. Per germline, CDR1 LNHDA and CDR2 SQIVND (reference sequence). This CDR3 contains 13 residues. J gave up 3 bases and V 10 bases, and 6 bases lay outside the gene matches. CDR3 in amino acids: CATGTGAGYEQYF. DNA for the CDR3: TGTGCCACCGGGACAGGGGCTGGCTACGAGCAGTACTTC.

The V gene is TRBV20-1, the J gene TRBJ1-2; D gene uncertain. CDR1 is DFQATT, CDR2 SNEGSKA, per germline (reference sequence). The CDR3 contains 14 residues. Trimming stripped 3 bases from V and 8 bases from J, with 19 bases between. CDR3 protein: CSARQTRPGVGYTF. Written as DNA, the CDR3 is TGCAGTGCTAGGCAAACAAGGCCCGGGGTAGGCTACACCTTC.

This clonotype was picked up many times. This rearrangement joins TRBV7-9 to TRBJ2-1; 7 bases are a match to TRBD2. This CDR3 spans 18 amino acids. V was clipped by 4 bases and J by 0 bases; unmatched bases: 12. Germline V gene lookup returns CDR1 SEHNR and CDR2 FQNEAQ (reference sequence). The CDR3 spells CASSSAPGLLSSYNEQFF. The DNA for the CDR3 is TGTGCCAGCAGCTCCGCACCGGGACTACTAAGCTCCTACAATGAGCAGTTCTTC.

In its sample, this clonotype was seen many times. The chain combines TRBV28 with TRBJ2-1; 9 bases map to TRBD1. From germline, CDR1 is MDHEN and CDR2 SYDVKM. V shed 7 bases and J 9 bases; nucleotides not matched to a gene: 10. CDR3 length equals 14 residues. CDR3 protein: CASTRDRAPGEQFF. CDR3 nucleotides: TGTGCCAGCACCCGGGACAGGGCTCCGGGTGAGCAGTTCTTC.

The chain employs TRBV5-1 and TRBJ2-1, with D perhaps TRBD1 (6 bases). With 0 bases removed from V and 0 bases from J, the gap between germline ends came to 7 bases. The CDR3 loop spans 15 amino acids. Germline V gene data show CDR1 as SGHRS and CDR2 as YFSETQ. This CDR3 reads CASSLDRDSYNEQFF. In DNA form, the CDR3 reads TGCGCCAGCAGCTTGGACAGGGACTCCTACAATGAGCAGTTCTTC. The full variable domain, with the rest looked up from reference TRBV5-1 and TRBJ2-1, is KAGVTQTPRYLIKTRGQQVTLSCSPISGHRSVSWYQQTPGQGLQFLFEYFSETQRNKGNFPGRFSGRQFSNSRSEMNVSTLELGDSALYLCASSLDRDSYNEQFFGPGTRLTVL.

This clonotype was counted ten times or more. CDR3 region: CASKVFQGAEKNEQFF. CDR3 coding DNA: TGTGCCAGCAAAGTCTTCCAGGGGGCGGAAAAGAATGAGCAGTTCTTC. J is TRBJ2-1 and V is TRBV2, with 8 bases matching TRBD1. CDR3 size: 16 residues. CDR1 is SNHLY, CDR2 FYNNEI, per germline. V lost 7 bases, J lost 7 bases, and 15 bases stayed unmatched.

The chain employs TRBV6-1 and TRBJ1-3; TRBD1 aligns across 8 bases. This CDR3 comprises 21 residues. V lost 6 bases and J lost 3; bases outside the gene matches: 25. The germline gives CDR1 MNHNS, CDR2 SASEGT. CDR3 in amino acids: CASSLRITRRGQRSRGNTIYF. CDR3 sequence (DNA): TGTGCCAGCAGCCTTAGAATAACCCGCAGGGGGCAAAGAAGTCGTGGAAACACCATATATTTT.

This rearrangement joins TRBV3-1 to TRBJ1-5; D gene uncertain. The V gene's germline CDR1 is LGHDT and CDR2 YNNKEL (reference sequence). Trimming cost V 8 bases and J 0 bases, with 11 bases left between them. The CDR3 runs 14 residues. The CDR3 coding sequence is TGTGCCAGCGAGGATCGGAATAGCAATCAGCCCCAGCATTTT. Translating gives CASEDRNSNQPQHF.

This clonotype was detected many times. The chain couples TRBV6-1 to TRBJ1-6; the D gene is possibly TRBD1 (5 bases). The CDR3 is 19 amino acids. V gave up 6 bases and J gave up 9 bases, with 30 bases separating them. Germline CDR1 reads MNHNS; CDR2 reads SASEGT. In nucleotides, the CDR3 is TGTGCCAGCAGACCCCCCCCCTTAGGGGTTGGGGGTTCGGGTTCACCCCTCCACTTT. This gives the protein CASRPPPLGVGGSGSPLHF.